The 9 T cell receptor beta chains given below trace back to one sample, sequenced in a study of graft-versus-host responses after intestinal transplantation. Method: immunoSEQ multiplex PCR; TCRdb's copy keeps in-frame clones and lacks some. The sample records 98,000 or so clones, less than 90% being singletons. Their cognate antigens are unknown. The sample consisted of unstimulated CD4+ T cells sorted from spleen or lymph node cells, taken before intestinal transplant. Receptor source: a human donor who received an intestinal transplant.

The J gene is TRBJ2-1, the V gene TRBV5-1, with 9 bases lining up with TRBD2. Germline V lookup: CDR1 SGHRS, CDR2 YFSETQ. The CDR3 covers 16 residues. J gave up 6 bases and V 4 bases, and 11 bases lay outside the gene matches. The CDR3, as DNA: TGCGCCAGCAGCATACGGGAAGTAGCGGGAGTCAATGAGCAGTTCTTC. As protein: CASSIREVAGVNEQFF.

The V call is TRBV5-1, the J call TRBJ2-1; 16 bases fit TRBD2. V gave up 5 bases and J gave up 9 bases; unmatched junction bases: 2. The CDR3 runs to 14 residues. Germline-derived CDR1 and CDR2 are SGHRS and YFSETQ. The CDR3, as DNA: TGCGCCAGCAGGGGGACTAGCGGGAGGGTTGAGCAGTTCTTC. As protein: CASRGTSGRVEQFF.

The chain employs TRBV9 and TRBJ2-7, with D possibly being TRBD2 (6 bases). The germline V and J ends were trimmed by 0 bases and 3 bases, with 13 bases remaining between them. This CDR3 region has 15 residues. Germline V lookup: CDR1 SGDLS, CDR2 YYNGEE. The CDR3 region is CASSVDLGGGYEQYF. The CDR3 nucleotides are TGTGCCAGCAGCGTAGATTTGGGGGGTGGCTACGAGCAGTACTTC.

V gene TRBV9 combines with J gene TRBJ2-3; a possible D gene is TRBD1 (6 bases). The germline CDR1 and CDR2 sequences are SGDLS and YYNGEE. The V end lost 3 bases, the J end lost 2 bases, and 13 bases lay between the germline ends. The CDR3 runs 15 residues. This CDR3 reads CASSDGRGITDTQYF. CDR3 coding DNA: TGTGCCAGCAGCGACGGCAGGGGCATCACAGATACGCAGTATTTT.

The chain links TRBV5-4 to TRBJ2-1; no clear D gene. CDR3 length: 16 amino acids. Germline V gives CDR1 SGHNT, CDR2 YYREEE (reference sequence). Between the trimmed V and J ends, which lost 0 bases and 2 bases, there was a span of 12 bases. The CDR3 sequence: CASSLGAGKAYNEQFF. CDR3 nucleotide sequence: TGTGCCAGCAGCTTGGGGGCAGGTAAGGCCTACAATGAGCAGTTCTTC.

This chain joins TRBV10-3 and TRBJ2-1; D is possibly TRBD1 (6 bases). V was trimmed by 6 bases and J by 0 bases, leaving 9 bases between them. In germline, CDR1 is ENHRY, CDR2 SYGVKD. The CDR3 consists of 14 residues. CDR3 DNA sequence: TGTGCCATCAGCCACAGGGACTCCTACAATGAGCAGTTCTTC. Protein product: CAISHRDSYNEQFF.

This chain links TRBV30 with TRBJ1-6; no firm D call. The CDR3 is 14 residues long. Trimming pared 7 bases from V and 7 bases from J, leaving 17 bases between. Per germline, CDR1 GTSNPN and CDR2 SVGIG (reference sequence). The CDR3 spells CAYQQVTRNSPLHF. CDR3 coding DNA: TGTGCCTACCAGCAGGTTACGAGAAATTCACCCCTCCACTTT.

The V gene is TRBV7-9, the J gene TRBJ2-7, with TRBD1 matching 11 bases. Germline loops: CDR1 SEHNR, CDR2 FQNEAQ (reference sequence). Trimming cost V 8 bases and J 10 bases; bases outside gene matches: 7. The length of the CDR3 is 12 residues. DNA of the CDR3: TGTGCCAGCGGACAGGGGGCACCGAATCAGTACTTC. Translated: CASGQGAPNQYF. The variable domain in full, with the rest retrieved from reference TRBV7-9 and TRBJ2-7, is DTGVSQNPRHKITKRGQNVTFRCDPISEHNRLYWYRQTLGQGPEFLTYFQNEAQLEKSRLLSDRFSAERPKGSFSTLEIQRTEQGDSAMYLCASGQGAPNQYFGPGTRLTVT.

V is TRBV10-3 and J is TRBJ2-3; 9 positions match TRBD2. The CDR3 covers 17 residues. The J segment lost 5 bases and the V segment lost 4 bases, leaving 13 bases of the junction unmatched. Germline CDR1 ENHRY, CDR2 SYGVKD. CDR3 loop: CAISATVTAGGVDTQYF. As DNA, the CDR3 is TGTGCCATCAGTGCCACCGTTACGGCGGGAGGGGTAGATACGCAGTATTTT.